The 30 T cell receptor beta chains below come from one sample, sequenced in a study of shared clonotypes between healthy human individuals. Sequencing used immunoSEQ multiplex PCR; TCRdb keeps in-frame clones, though not all of them. The sample shows a few million clones, approximately 92% of them seen only once. Sequencing used naive CD4+ T cells sorted from blood. Stated subset: CD45RA+ positively selected. These receptors all come from a man between 18 and 29 years old in good health.

J is TRBJ2-1 and V is TRBV5-6, with unresolved D. The CDR3 loop spans 15 amino acids. Germline assignment: CDR1 SGHDT and CDR2 YYEEEE. The V end was cut by 0 bases, the J end by 2 bases, with 9 bases between. The CDR3 is CASSLVAGAYNEQFF. CDR3 coding DNA: TGTGCCAGCAGCTTGGTTGCAGGTGCCTACAATGAGCAGTTCTTC.

The CDR3 DNA reads TGTGCCAGCAGCAAACAGTTTTTAAATCAGCCCCAGCATTTT. This codes for CASSKQFLNQPQHF. V is TRBV21-1 and J is TRBJ1-5; the DNA was not used to check the table's D call, TRBD1. TRBV21-1 is assigned pseudogene status. This CDR3 is 14 amino acids long.

A word on this clone: Other nucleotide sequences from this sample produce the same CDR3. The rearrangement links TRBV6-5 to TRBJ1-2, with no clear D. Trimming pared 0 bases from V and 2 bases from J, leaving 7 bases between. The CDR3 loop spans 14 amino acids. Germline V gene data show CDR1 as MNHEY and CDR2 as SVGAGI. The CDR3 DNA follows: TGTGCCAGCAGTTACTCTCGAGGGAACTATGGCTACACCTTC. Translating gives CASSYSRGNYGYTF.

The chain combines TRBV7-2 with TRBJ2-2; unclear D gene. The V and J ends lost 6 bases and 9 bases respectively, with 23 bases between them. The germline V gene has CDR1 SGHTA and CDR2 FQGNSA. The CDR3 extends over 16 amino acids. Here the CDR3 reads CASSNLTKDLSWELFF. The CDR3, as DNA: TGTGCCAGCAGTAACTTAACTAAAGATCTCTCCTGGGAGCTGTTTTTT. Full variable domain (rest looked up from reference TRBV7-2 and TRBJ2-2): GAGVSQSPSNKVTEKGKDVELRCDPISGHTALYWYRQSLGQGLEFLIYFQGNSAPDKSGLPSDRFSAERTGGSVSTLTIQRTQQEDSAVYLCASSNLTKDLSWELFFGEGSRLTVL.

This chain joins TRBV2 and TRBJ1-3, with a possible D match to TRBD1 (6 bases). Germline CDR1 is SNHLY and CDR2 is FYNNEI. Trimming removed 6 bases at V and 4 bases at J, with 16 bases between. This CDR3 spans 15 amino acids. CDR3 region: CASRDGQYPGNTIYF. CDR3 in DNA: TGTGCCAGCAGAGATGGACAGTATCCAGGAAACACCATATATTTT.

This chain uses TRBV7-2 with TRBJ2-7; D perhaps matches TRBD1 (6 bases). Deletions cut 1 base from V and 0 bases from J, with 10 bases between. Germline CDR1 and CDR2: SGHTA and FQGNSA. This CDR3 contains 15 residues. Written as DNA, the CDR3 is TGTGCCAGCAGCTTAGTAGGACAGCCCTCCTACGAGCAGTACTTC. This encodes CASSLVGQPSYEQYF.

Only a few counts were recorded for this clone. The gene calls are TRBV19 and TRBJ1-2, with TRBD1 identical over 8 bases. This CDR3 has 15 amino acids. V lost 5 bases to trimming and J lost 4 bases; unmatched junction nucleotides: 9. Germline V CDR1 and CDR2: LNHDA, SQIVND (reference sequence). The CDR3 nucleotides are TGTGCCAGTAGTCCCGGGACAGGAAGAACCTATGGCTACACCTTC. Amino acid sequence: CASSPGTGRTYGYTF.

CDR3 DNA: TGTGCCATCAGTGGTTCGGGAATATCCTCCTACGAGCAGTACTTC. Translated, it gives CAISGSGISSYEQYF. The V call is TRBV10-3, the J call TRBJ2-7; the D gene is possibly TRBD2 (5 bases). Trimming took 4 bases from V and 0 from J, leaving 13 bases between them. Germline V gene lookup returns CDR1 ENHRY and CDR2 SYGVKD. The CDR3 covers 15 residues.

This chain's CDR3 is CASSGDSTYGYTF. CDR3 sequence (DNA): TGTGCCAGCAGCGGGGACTCGACCTATGGCTACACCTTC. The genes are TRBV5-4 and TRBJ1-2; TRBD1 is a possible D gene (5 bases). This CDR3 contains 13 residues. Germline CDR1 is SGHNT and CDR2 is YYREEE (reference sequence). Trimming stripped 4 bases from V and 4 bases from J, with 11 bases between.

The CDR3 sequence: CASSSRTRVWETQYF. DNA of the CDR3: TGTGCCAGTAGTTCCCGGACTAGGGTATGGGAGACCCAGTACTTC. The V and J genes are TRBV19 and TRBJ2-5; 7 positions agree with TRBD2. V shed 5 bases, J shed 5 bases, and the junction held 11 bases outside the gene matches. The CDR3 is 15 amino acids. Germline V CDR1 and CDR2: LNHDA, SQIVND (reference sequence).

The rearrangement joins TRBV5-4 to TRBJ2-2; TRBD2 matches at 12 bases. CDR1 and CDR2 (germline): SGHNT, YYREEE (reference sequence). The CDR3 has 18 amino acids. J was trimmed by 6 bases and V by 2 bases; bases with no gene match: 11. CDR3: CASSFFLAGGPPAGELFF. The CDR3 coding sequence is TGTGCCAGCAGCTTTTTCCTAGCGGGAGGGCCTCCGGCCGGGGAGCTGTTTTTT.

This clone was observed once. The J gene is TRBJ2-7, the V gene TRBV6-6, with a tentative D call TRBD1 (7 bases). V gave up 6 bases and J gave up 3 bases, with 15 bases separating them. CDR3 size: 14 residues. Per germline, CDR1 MNHNY and CDR2 SVGAGI (reference sequence). The CDR3 DNA follows: TGTGCCAGCAGCCGAGGCAGGGGGGACTACGAGCAGTACTTC. It yields the protein CASSRGRGDYEQYF.

Concerning this clone: Within the sample, other DNA sequences also encode this same CDR3. This chain links TRBV2 with TRBJ2-5, with D possibly being TRBD1 (6 bases). The germline CDR1 and CDR2 sequences are SNHLY and FYNNEI. The CDR3 spans 13 residues. Between the trimmed V and J ends, which lost 5 bases and 4 bases, there was a span of 11 bases. CDR3 loop: CASSLQGLETQYF. As DNA, the CDR3 is TGTGCCAGCAGTTTACAGGGTTTAGAGACCCAGTACTTC.

This clone is a singleton in its sample. Other DNA sequences in the same sample also yield this CDR3. This chain joins TRBV6-1 and TRBJ1-1, with D unresolved. Germline V lookup: CDR1 MNHNS, CDR2 SASEGT. Trimming removed 4 bases at V and 1 base at J, with 7 bases between. The CDR3 consists of 13 residues. The CDR3 DNA is TGTGCCAGCAGTGGACAAGCGAACACTGAAGCTTTCTTT. Its protein is CASSGQANTEAFF.

The V and J genes are TRBV7-2 and TRBJ1-5; possible D gene TRBD1, 5 bases. Per the germline V gene, CDR1 is SGHTA and CDR2 is FQGNSA. Trimming took 1 base from V and 6 from J, leaving 13 bases between them. This CDR3 spans 15 amino acids. The CDR3, as DNA: TGTGCCAGCAGCTTAGAGGCAGGGTCCAGTCAGCCCCAGCATTTT. Translation gives CASSLEAGSSQPQHF.

This sequence joins TRBV5-1 and TRBJ2-3, with D perhaps matching TRBD2 (7 bases). Germline-derived CDR1 and CDR2 are SGHRS and YFSETQ. Trimming left V 3 bases short and J 5 bases short, with 16 bases between. CDR3 length equals 15 residues. This chain's CDR3 is CASSSGGPGGDTQYF. The DNA for the CDR3 is TGCGCCAGCAGCTCCGGGGGGCCGGGGGGAGATACGCAGTATTTT.

This chain uses TRBV5-1 with TRBJ2-5; D is possibly TRBD2 (5 bases). The germline gives CDR1 SGHRS, CDR2 YFSETQ. Trimming pared 5 bases from V and 7 bases from J, leaving 15 bases between. The length of the CDR3 is 13 residues. The CDR3 protein is CASRHSEGATQYF. The CDR3 nucleotides are TGCGCCAGCAGACATAGTGAGGGTGCGACCCAGTACTTC.

J is TRBJ2-7 and V is TRBV5-6, with 7 bases fitting TRBD2. The length of the CDR3 is 16 residues. In germline, CDR1 is SGHDT, CDR2 YYEEEE. The trim removed 2 bases at V and 4 bases at J, leaving 12 bases unmatched. Here the CDR3 DNA reads TGTGCCAGCAGCTTAACCAGAGCGGGCGGGAGATACGAGCAGTACTTC. As protein: CASSLTRAGGRYEQYF.

This sequence joins TRBV7-9 and TRBJ1-2; D unclear. The V gene lost 2 bases and the J gene lost 2 bases, with 3 bases spanning the gap. Germline V lookup: CDR1 SEHNR, CDR2 FQNEAQ (reference sequence). This CDR3 spans 12 amino acids. Here the CDR3 reads CASSLTNYGYTF. The CDR3, as DNA: TGTGCCAGCAGCTTAACGAACTATGGCTACACCTTC.

The V call is TRBV5-1, the J call TRBJ1-2, with D possibly TRBD1 on 5 matching bases. The germline CDR1 and CDR2 sequences are SGHRS and YFSETQ. The CDR3 is 14 residues long. Trimming stripped 3 bases from V and 9 bases from J, with 18 bases between. The CDR3 protein is CASSSPGTIDSYTF. CDR3 DNA: TGCGCCAGCAGCTCCCCCGGGACGATCGACAGCTACACCTTC.

J is TRBJ2-5 and V is TRBV7-9; 10 bases agree with TRBD1. Germline values: CDR1 SEHNR, CDR2 FQNEAQ (reference sequence). Trimming took 5 bases from V and 4 from J; bases not matched to a gene: 10. This CDR3 has 16 residues. CDR3 sequence reads: CASSDRDRGLPETQYF. In DNA form, the CDR3 reads TGTGCCAGCAGCGACCGGGACAGGGGCCTCCCAGAGACCCAGTACTTC.

The genes are TRBV7-2 and TRBJ2-3, with D perhaps matching TRBD1 or TRBD2 (6 bases each). V lost 5 bases to trimming and J lost 4 bases, with 10 bases between them. This CDR3 is built from 13 residues. CDR1 SGHTA and CDR2 FQGNSA come from the germline V gene. The CDR3 loop reads CASSVRGPDTQYF. CDR3 in DNA: TGTGCCAGCAGCGTTCGGGGGCCAGATACGCAGTATTTT.

The chain recombines TRBV5-3 with TRBJ2-2; 12 bases map to TRBD2. TRBV5-3 is labeled an ORF, and its function is uncertain. The CDR3 length is 17 residues. J was trimmed by 7 bases and V by 0 bases; bases with no gene match: 7. CDR3 bases: TGTGCCAGAAGCTTGGGTACTAGCGGGGGGAATTTCGGGGAGCTGTTTTTT. Translated, it gives CARSLGTSGGNFGELFF.

This clone showed up just once. V and J are TRBV5-1 and TRBJ2-7, with TRBD2 identical over 8 bases. The germline gives CDR1 SGHRS, CDR2 YFSETQ. CDR3 length equals 15 residues. V lost 6 bases to trimming and J lost 0 bases; unmatched junction nucleotides: 8. CDR3 coding DNA: TGCGCCAGCACCCCGGGGGGGGCAGACTCCTACGAGCAGTACTTC. This encodes CASTPGGADSYEQYF.

With respect to this clone: The DNA is left out, because the CDR3 cannot be placed on it with certainty; the CDR3 is given as TCRdb lists it. This chain uses TRBV4-1 with TRBJ2-5; TRBD1, the table's D call, lacks a check against the DNA. The length of the CDR3 is 15 amino acids, counting both ends. Germline V gives CDR1 MGHRA, CDR2 YSYEKL. CDR3 sequence reads: CASSLRFGQGYEQYF.

The CDR3 here is CASSFHGPLQETQYF. CDR3 bases: TGTGCCAGCAGCTTTCACGGTCCTCTCCAAGAGACCCAGTACTTC. This rearrangement joins TRBV5-6 to TRBJ2-5; D is unclear. The germline V gene encodes CDR1 SGHDT and CDR2 YYEEEE. This CDR3 spans 15 amino acids. V was clipped by 2 bases and J by 1 base, with 12 bases between them.

Note on this clone: Given a much more abundant clone one base away, this may be a read error. The chain links TRBV7-8 to TRBJ2-5; D is unclear. The CDR3 has 11 residues. Germline CDR1 and CDR2: SGHVS and FQNEAQ. V lost 5 bases, J lost 1 base, and 2 bases lay in between. CDR3: CASSIQETQYF. CDR3 sequence (DNA): TGTGCCAGCAGCATCCAAGAGACCCAGTACTTC.

CDR3 protein: CASSPITSSGPYEQYF. For the CDR3, the DNA is TGTGCCAGCTCACCTATAACTTCTAGCGGACCCTACGAGCAGTACTTC. The chain uses TRBV18 and TRBJ2-7; 7 bases agree with TRBD2. The CDR3 extends over 16 amino acids. In germline, CDR1 is KGHSH, CDR2 LQKENI. J gave up 2 bases and V 3 bases, and 10 bases lay outside the gene matches.

To note about this clone: Since a much larger clone is just one base distant, this may be a read error. Other DNA sequences in this specimen translate into the identical CDR3. The chain employs TRBV28 and TRBJ1-6; D gene ambiguous. The CDR3 spans 12 residues. The V end was cut by 6 bases, the J end by 7 bases, with 7 bases between. The germline V gene encodes CDR1 MDHEN and CDR2 SYDVKM. The CDR3: CASSFGNSPLHF. The CDR3 DNA sequence: TGTGCCAGCAGCTTTGGGAATTCACCCCTCCACTTT.

The chain employs TRBV29-1 and TRBJ2-2, with 9 positions matching TRBD2. CDR3 length equals 14 residues. After removal of 4 bases from V and 6 bases from J, the junction contained 6 bases not matched to a gene. Per the germline V gene, CDR1 is SQVTM and CDR2 is ANQGSEA. CDR3 sequence: CSVAPAGGPGELFF. CDR3 bases: TGCAGCGTTGCTCCAGCGGGAGGACCCGGGGAGCTGTTTTTT.